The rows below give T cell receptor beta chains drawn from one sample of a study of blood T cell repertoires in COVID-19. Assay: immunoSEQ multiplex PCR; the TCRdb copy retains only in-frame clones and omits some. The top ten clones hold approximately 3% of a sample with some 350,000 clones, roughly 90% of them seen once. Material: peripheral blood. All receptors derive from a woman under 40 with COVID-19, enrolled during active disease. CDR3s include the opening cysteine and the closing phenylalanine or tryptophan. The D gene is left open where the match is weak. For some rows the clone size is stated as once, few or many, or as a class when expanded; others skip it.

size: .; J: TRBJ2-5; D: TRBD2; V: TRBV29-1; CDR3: CSVEGRRASGSLGEETQYF; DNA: TGCAGCGTTGAAGGCAGGCGGGCTAGCGGGAGCCTAGGAGAAGAGACCCAGTACTTC
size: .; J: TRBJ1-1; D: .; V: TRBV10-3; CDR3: CAIRTTENTEAFF; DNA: TGTGCCATCAGGACGACAGAGAACACTGAAGCTTTCTTT
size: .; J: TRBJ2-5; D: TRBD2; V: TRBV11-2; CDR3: CASSLRGLAGQETQYF; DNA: TGTGCCAGCAGCCTAAGGGGACTAGCGGGACAAGAGACCCAGTACTTC
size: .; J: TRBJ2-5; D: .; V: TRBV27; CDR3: CASSLSGREETQYF; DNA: TGTGCCAGCAGTTTATCGGGCAGAGAAGAGACCCAGTACTTC
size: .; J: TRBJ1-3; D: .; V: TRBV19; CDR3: CASSIDLRPSGNTIYF; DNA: TGTGCCAGTAGTATAGATCTCAGGCCATCTGGAAACACCATATATTTT
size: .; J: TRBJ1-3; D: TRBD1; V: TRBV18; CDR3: CASSPAQGDSSGNTIYF; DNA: TGTGCCAGCTCACCTGCTCAGGGGGACAGCTCTGGAAACACCATATATTTT
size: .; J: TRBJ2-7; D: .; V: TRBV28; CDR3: CASTLSPSDEQYF; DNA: TGTGCCAGCACCCTATCCCCATCTGACGAGCAGTACTTC
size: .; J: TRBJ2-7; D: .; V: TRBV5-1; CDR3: CASSLASSLSSYEQYF; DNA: TGCGCCAGCAGCTTGGCCTCTAGCCTTAGCTCCTACGAGCAGTACTTC
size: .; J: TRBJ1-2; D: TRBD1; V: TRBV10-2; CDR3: CASKRQGRYGYTF; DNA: TGCGCCAGCAAAAGACAGGGACGGTATGGCTACACCTTC
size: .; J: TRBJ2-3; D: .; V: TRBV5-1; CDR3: CASSVHRERSTDTQYF; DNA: TGCGCCAGCAGCGTCCACAGGGAGAGGAGCACAGATACGCAGTATTTT
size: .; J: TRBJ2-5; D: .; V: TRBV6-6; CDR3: CASSYGQGPPETQYF; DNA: TGTGCCAGCAGTTACGGCCAGGGCCCCCCTGAGACCCAGTACTTC
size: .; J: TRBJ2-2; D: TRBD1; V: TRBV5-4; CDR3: CASRTGMGGELFF; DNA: TGTGCCAGCAGGACAGGGATGGGCGGGGAGCTGTTTTTT
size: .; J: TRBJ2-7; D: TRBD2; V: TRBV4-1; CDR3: CASSTNGGAAEQYF; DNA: TGCGCCAGCAGCACTAACGGGGGGGCCGCCGAGCAGTACTTC
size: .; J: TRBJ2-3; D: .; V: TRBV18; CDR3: CASSPSDIGTDTQYF; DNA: TGTGCCAGCTCACCATCGGACATAGGCACAGATACGCAGTATTTT
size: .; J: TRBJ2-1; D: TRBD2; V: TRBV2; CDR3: CASSEGGGRGIEQFF; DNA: TGTGCCAGCAGTGAAGGGGGAGGGCGGGGGATTGAGCAGTTCTTC
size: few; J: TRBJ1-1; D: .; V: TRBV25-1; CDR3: CASSDANGIEAFF; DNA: TGTGCCAGCAGTGACGCAAACGGGATTGAAGCTTTCTTT
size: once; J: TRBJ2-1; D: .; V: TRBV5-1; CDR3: CASRILDTADNEQFF; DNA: TGCGCCAGCAGGATACTGGACACAGCCGACAATGAGCAGTTCTTC
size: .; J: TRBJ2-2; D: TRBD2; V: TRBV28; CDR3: CASSLLAGDAGELFF; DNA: TGTGCCAGCAGTTTGTTAGCGGGCGACGCCGGGGAGCTGTTTTTT
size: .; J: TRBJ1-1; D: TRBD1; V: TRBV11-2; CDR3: CASSLIQGGRTEAFF; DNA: TGTGCCAGCAGCTTAATACAGGGGGGGAGAACTGAAGCTTTCTTT
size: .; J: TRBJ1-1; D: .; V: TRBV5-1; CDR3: CASSTQGEGPEAFF; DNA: TGCGCCAGCAGCACACAGGGAGAGGGACCTGAAGCTTTCTTT
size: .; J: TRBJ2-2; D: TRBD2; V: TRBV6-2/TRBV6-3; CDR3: CASSRGLAGPNTGELFF; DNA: TGTGCCAGCAGCCGGGGACTAGCGGGACCGAACACCGGGGAGCTGTTTTTT
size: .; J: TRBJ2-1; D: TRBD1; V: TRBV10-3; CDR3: CAIRKGQGAREQFF; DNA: TGTGCCATCAGAAAGGGACAGGGGGCAAGGGAGCAGTTCTTC
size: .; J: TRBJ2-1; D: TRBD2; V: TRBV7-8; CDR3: CASSPMGTSGSNEQFF; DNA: TGTGCCAGCAGCCCTATGGGGACTAGCGGGAGTAATGAGCAGTTCTTC
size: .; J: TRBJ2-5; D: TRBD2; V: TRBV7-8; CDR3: CASSPTGGAASLQETQYF; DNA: TGTGCCAGCAGCCCGACCGGGGGGGCGGCCTCTTTACAAGAGACCCAGTACTTC
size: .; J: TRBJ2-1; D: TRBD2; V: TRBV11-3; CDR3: CASSILAGVHYEQFF; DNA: TGTGCCAGCAGCATTCTAGCGGGAGTGCATTATGAGCAGTTCTTC
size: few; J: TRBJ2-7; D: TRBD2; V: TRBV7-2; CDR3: CASSSTGTSGEQYF; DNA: TGTGCCAGCAGCTCTACCGGGACTAGCGGCGAGCAGTACTTC
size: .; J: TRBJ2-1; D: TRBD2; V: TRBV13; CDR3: CASSGQRGAGVSYNEQFF; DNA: TGTGCCAGCAGCGGGCAGCGGGGGGCCGGCGTTTCCTACAATGAGCAGTTCTTC
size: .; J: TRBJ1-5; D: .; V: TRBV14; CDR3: CASSLASQPQHF; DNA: TGTGCCAGCAGCCTGGCCAGTCAGCCCCAGCATTTT
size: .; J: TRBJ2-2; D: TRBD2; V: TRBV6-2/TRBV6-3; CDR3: CASSPGLAGVRTGELFF; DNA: TGTGCCAGCAGTCCCGGACTAGCGGGAGTTCGCACCGGGGAGCTGTTTTTT
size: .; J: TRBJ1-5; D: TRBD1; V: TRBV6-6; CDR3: CASSRWTGGGNQPQHF; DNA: TGTGCCAGCAGTCGATGGACAGGGGGCGGCAATCAGCCCCAGCATTTT
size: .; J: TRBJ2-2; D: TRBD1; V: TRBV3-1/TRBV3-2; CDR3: CASSTIGTGGGTGELFF; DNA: TGTGCCAGCAGCACCATCGGGACAGGGGGCGGGACCGGGGAGCTGTTTTTT
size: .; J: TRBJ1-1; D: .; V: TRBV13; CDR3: CASSRTGTEAFF; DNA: TGTGCCAGCTCCCGCACAGGGACTGAAGCTTTCTTT
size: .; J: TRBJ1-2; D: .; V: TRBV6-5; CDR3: CASKRTASYGYTF; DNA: TGTGCCAGCAAACGGACAGCCTCCTATGGCTACACCTTC
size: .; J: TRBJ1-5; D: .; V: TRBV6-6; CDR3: CASSRGGMGQPQHF; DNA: TGTGCCAGCAGCCGTGGGGGCATGGGGCAGCCCCAGCATTTT
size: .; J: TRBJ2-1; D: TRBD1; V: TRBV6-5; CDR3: CASSTTWDRGNEQFF; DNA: TGTGCCAGCAGCACTACCTGGGACAGGGGTAATGAGCAGTTCTTC
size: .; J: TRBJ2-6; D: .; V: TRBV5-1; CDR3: CASSLGQAISGANVLTF; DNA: TGCGCCAGCAGCTTGGGACAGGCTATCTCTGGGGCCAACGTCCTGACTTTC
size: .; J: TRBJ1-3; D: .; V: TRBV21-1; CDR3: CASSPRASGNTIYF; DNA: TGTGCCAGCAGCCCGAGAGCATCTGGAAACACCATATATTTT
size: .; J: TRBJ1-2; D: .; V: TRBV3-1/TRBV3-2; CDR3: CASSQGQKNYGYTF; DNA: TGTGCCAGCAGCCAAGGGCAGAAGAACTATGGCTACACCTTC
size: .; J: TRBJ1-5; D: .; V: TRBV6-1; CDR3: CASSEALLAGGLPRPQHF; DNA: TGTGCCAGCAGTGAAGCGCTTCTGGCAGGTGGTTTGCCCAGGCCCCAGCATTTT
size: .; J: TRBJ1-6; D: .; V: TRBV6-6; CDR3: CASSYSNDRSGSPLHF; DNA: TGTGCCAGCAGTTACTCGAACGACAGATCGGGTTCACCCCTCCACTTT
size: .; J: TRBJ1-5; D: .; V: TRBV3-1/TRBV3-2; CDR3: CASSQGPGIQPQHF; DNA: TGTGCCAGCAGCCAAGGTCCGGGGATTCAGCCCCAGCATTTT
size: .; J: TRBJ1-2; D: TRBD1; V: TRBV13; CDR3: CASSPGTDGYGYTF; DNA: TGTGCCAGTTCGCCCGGGACAGACGGCTATGGCTACACCTTC
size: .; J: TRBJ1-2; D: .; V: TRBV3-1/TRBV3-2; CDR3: CASSSARDYTF; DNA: TGTGCCAGCAGTAGCGCGAGGGACTACACCTTC
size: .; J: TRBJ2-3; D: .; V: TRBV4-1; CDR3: CASSIARSGSSTDTQYF; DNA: TGCGCCAGCAGCATTGCCAGGTCGGGAAGTAGCACAGATACGCAGTATTTT
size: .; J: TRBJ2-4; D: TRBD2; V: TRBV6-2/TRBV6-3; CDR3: CASSLAGGPGIQYF; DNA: TGTGCCAGCAGTTTGGCGGGGGGGCCGGGCATTCAGTACTTC